This T cell receptor (beta chain) came from a study of CD8 T cells in ankylosing spondylitis. Whole-study findings and limits: A motif in TCR beta, a set of roughly eight highly homologous variants, appeared characteristic of ankylosing spondylitis blood. Earlier reports found some motif variants in synovial fluid and blood in reactive arthritis. Significantly higher representation of disease-linked clones was reported for matched ankylosing spondylitis synovial fluid.

Molecular-barcoded quantitative 5'-RACE produced these TCR beta libraries. TCRdb re-called the 5' RACE reads through MiXCR, storing one row per CDR3 protein. The data show more than 400,000 distinct CDR3 sequences, roughly 5.2% seen once. This clonotype was observed at least ten times. What it recognizes is unknown. The CDR3 is 15 amino acids. V lost 6 bases, J lost 0 bases, and 14 bases lay in between. V usage is TRBV12-3 or TRBV12-4 and J usage is TRBJ1-1, with a possible D match to TRBD1 (5 bases). What was sequenced was blood, either unsorted or a sorted T cell fraction (not recorded which). This TCR came from a male donor with ankylosing spondylitis. This chain's CDR3 is CASSPPGTMNTEAFF. CDR3 sequence (DNA): TGTGCCAGCAGCCCTCCGGGGACCATGAACACTGAAGCTTTCTTT.